These 23 T cell receptor beta chains originate from one sample sequenced in a study of blood T cell repertoires in COVID-19. The table came from immunoSEQ multiplex PCR; TCRdb's copy has only in-frame clones and leaves some out. The table shows about 44,000 clones, with about 90% occurring only once. Sequenced input: peripheral blood. Every receptor here comes from a woman aged 40 to 50 with acute or convalescent COVID-19.

The genes are TRBV5-1 and TRBJ2-7, with 9 bases matching TRBD2. Germline CDR1 reads SGHRS; CDR2 reads YFSETQ. V gave up 0 bases and J gave up 0 bases; unmatched junction bases: 7. The CDR3 extends over 17 amino acids. CDR3 in amino acids: CASSLGVSGGYSYEQYF. CDR3 bases: TGCGCCAGCAGCTTGGGGGTTAGCGGGGGATACTCCTACGAGCAGTACTTC.

The genes are TRBV27 and TRBJ2-5; no reliable D call. V was shortened by 3 bases and J by 1 base, with 6 bases between the two germline ends. CDR3 length equals 13 residues. The germline gives CDR1 MNHEY, CDR2 SMNVEV (reference sequence). CDR3 sequence reads: CASSFSRQETQYF. The CDR3 bases are TGTGCCAGCAGTTTCTCCCGCCAAGAGACCCAGTACTTC.

CDR3 nucleotides: TGTGCCAGCAGCAAGAGCAGGGGAAATGGCTACACCTTC. Its protein product is CASSKSRGNGYTF. The V and J genes are TRBV21-1 and TRBJ1-2; the table calls TRBD1, which could not be checked here. TRBV21-1 counts as a pseudogene. CDR3 length: 13 amino acids.

The J gene is TRBJ2-3, the V gene TRBV27, with D possibly TRBD2 on 5 matching bases. Germline V gene data show CDR1 as MNHEY and CDR2 as SMNVEV (reference sequence). Trimming took off 6 bases at V and 4 bases at J, with 17 bases between the two ends. This CDR3 comprises 15 residues. CDR3 loop: CASSLVTGTPDTQYF. The CDR3 DNA reads as TGTGCCAGCAGCCTCGTCACGGGAACCCCAGATACGCAGTATTTT.

The genes are TRBV30 and TRBJ1-2; TRBD1 agrees at 9 bases. Trimming cost V 2 bases and J 7 bases; bases outside gene matches: 11. The CDR3 is made up of 15 amino acids. Germline lookup yields CDR1 GTSNPN and CDR2 SVGIG (reference sequence). In nucleotides, the CDR3 is TGTGCCTGGAGTCCAAGACAACAGGGGGCAGGTGGCTACACCTTC. It specifies CAWSPRQQGAGGYTF.

This chain uses TRBV19 with TRBJ1-5; D not certain. The germline gives CDR1 LNHDA, CDR2 SQIVND (reference sequence). The ends were cut back, 4 bases at V and 5 bases at J, with 12 bases in the middle. The length of the CDR3 is 14 residues. The CDR3 sequence is CASSTGWRDQPQHF. CDR3 coding DNA: TGTGCCAGTAGTACCGGTTGGAGAGATCAGCCCCAGCATTTT.

This rearrangement joins TRBV28 to TRBJ1-2, with D possibly being TRBD1 (5 bases). Germline V lookup: CDR1 MDHEN, CDR2 SYDVKM. CDR3 length: 16 amino acids. Trimming removed 5 bases at V and 4 bases at J, with 20 bases between. The CDR3 loop reads CASSPTGWGDSYGYTF. The CDR3 nucleotides are TGTGCCAGCAGTCCTACCGGTTGGGGGGATTCCTATGGCTACACCTTC.

This chain links TRBV14 with TRBJ1-5; D unclear. The germline V and J ends were trimmed by 3 bases and 4 bases, with 7 bases remaining between them. The CDR3 spans 13 residues. Germline CDR1 SGHDN, CDR2 FVKESK. The CDR3 loop is CASSQSGNQPQHF. Here the CDR3 DNA reads TGTGCCAGCAGCCAGAGCGGGAATCAGCCCCAGCATTTT.

The chain has TRBV19 and TRBJ2-7; tentatively, D is TRBD1 (5 bases). This CDR3 contains 15 residues. Trimming removed 10 bases from V and 3 bases from J, with 22 bases in between. Germline V CDR1 and CDR2: LNHDA, SQIVND (reference sequence). DNA for the CDR3: TGTGCCACGAGAAAAGATAAGGGGCCGGGCTACGAGCAGTACTTC. Translating gives CATRKDKGPGYEQYF. Supplemented by reference TRBV19 and TRBJ2-7, the full variable domain reads DGGITQSPKYLFRKEGQNVTLSCEQNLNHDAMYWYRQDPGQGLRLIYYSQIVNDFQKGDIAEGYSVSREKKESFPLTVTSAQKNPTAFYLCATRKDKGPGYEQYFGPGTRLTVT.

The chain uses TRBV7-2 and TRBJ2-7, with D perhaps matching TRBD1 (5 bases). Germline CDR1 reads SGHTA; CDR2 reads FQGNSA. The V gene lost 2 bases and the J gene lost 2 bases, with 7 bases spanning the gap. The CDR3 sequence is 13 residues long. The CDR3 DNA sequence: TGTGCCAGCAGCTTACAGGGTGCCTACGAGCAGTACTTC. This translates into CASSLQGAYEQYF.

The chain couples TRBV5-1 to TRBJ2-1; 11 nucleotides line up with TRBD1. The CDR3 runs 15 residues. Trimming at V came to 0 bases and at J to 7 bases, leaving 3 bases not matched to a gene. Germline CDR1 reads SGHRS; CDR2 reads YFSETQ. Here the CDR3 reads CASSLEGTGGNEQFF. The CDR3, as DNA: TGCGCCAGCAGCTTGGAAGGGACAGGGGGGAATGAGCAGTTCTTC. The full variable domain, in which reference TRBV5-1 and TRBJ2-1 provide the parts outside the CDR3, is KAGVTQTPRYLIKTRGQQVTLSCSPISGHRSVSWYQQTPGQGLQFLFEYFSETQRNKGNFPGRFSGRQFSNSRSEMNVSTLELGDSALYLCASSLEGTGGNEQFFGPGTRLTVL.

J is TRBJ1-4 and V is TRBV7-2, with TRBD1 as a possible D gene (5 bases). The germline V gene encodes CDR1 SGHTA and CDR2 FQGNSA. V was shortened by 0 bases and J by 7 bases, with 9 bases between the two germline ends. CDR3 size: 14 residues. CDR3 loop: CASSLARVGEKLFF. CDR3 in DNA: TGTGCCAGCAGCTTAGCCAGGGTCGGTGAAAAACTGTTTTTT.

The chain uses TRBV5-4 and TRBJ1-2; D unresolved. Between the trimmed V and J ends, which lost 0 bases and 4 bases, there was a span of 7 bases. The CDR3 totals 13 residues. CDR1 is SGHNT, CDR2 YYREEE, per germline (reference sequence). Here the CDR3 reads CASSLDPGYGYTF. CDR3 sequence (DNA): TGTGCCAGCAGCTTGGACCCAGGCTATGGCTACACCTTC.

The rearrangement joins TRBV4-3 to TRBJ1-3; no definite D call. The CDR3 spans 14 residues. Trimming took off 0 bases at V and 0 bases at J, with 3 bases between the two ends. Germline V gives CDR1 LGHNA, CDR2 YSLEER. The CDR3 nucleotides are TGCGCCAGCAGCCAAGACTCCTCTGGAAACACCATATATTTT. Its protein product is CASSQDSSGNTIYF.

The V and J genes are TRBV19 and TRBJ1-2; D not certain. Germline CDR1 LNHDA, CDR2 SQIVND (reference sequence). V was trimmed by 5 bases and J by 5 bases, leaving 12 bases between them. The CDR3 loop spans 13 amino acids. DNA of the CDR3: TGTGCCAGTAGTGTCCAGGATGGATATGGCTACACCTTC. This encodes CASSVQDGYGYTF. The full variable domain, rest sourced from reference TRBV19 and TRBJ1-2, is DGGITQSPKYLFRKEGQNVTLSCEQNLNHDAMYWYRQDPGQGLRLIYYSQIVNDFQKGDIAEGYSVSREKKESFPLTVTSAQKNPTAFYLCASSVQDGYGYTFGSGTRLTVV.

This chain uses TRBV6-2 or TRBV6-3 with TRBJ1-5, with 7 bases lining up with TRBD1. This CDR3 region has 12 residues. From germline, CDR1 is MNHEY and CDR2 SVGEGT. V lost 2 bases to trimming and J lost 11 bases; unmatched junction nucleotides: 3. For the CDR3, the DNA is TGTGCCAGCAGTTACCCCGGACAGGCCCAGCATTTT. Protein: CASSYPGQAQHF.

V usage is TRBV24-1 and J usage is TRBJ2-2, with 8 nucleotides matching TRBD2. V trimming: 6 bases; J trimming: 5 bases; junction bases outside the gene matches: 4. The CDR3 extends over 14 amino acids. Germline V gives CDR1 KGHDR, CDR2 SFDVKD. CDR3 nucleotides: TGTGCCACCAGTAGAAGCGGGAGTACCGGGGAGCTGTTTTTT. It specifies CATSRSGSTGELFF.

The chain links TRBV5-6 to TRBJ2-4, with D maybe TRBD1 (5 bases). In germline, CDR1 is SGHDT, CDR2 YYEEEE. The CDR3 is 14 amino acids. Trimming left V 3 bases short and J 0 bases short, with 7 bases between. The CDR3 region has the DNA TGTGCCAGCAGCTCCAGGGAAGCCAAAAACATTCAGTACTTC. The encoded protein is CASSSREAKNIQYF.

This clone appeared a few times. The chain recombines TRBV2 with TRBJ1-1, with a possible D match to TRBD1 (5 bases). Trimming took off 1 base at V and 11 bases at J, with 17 bases between the two ends. The CDR3 length is 14 residues. Germline V gives CDR1 SNHLY, CDR2 FYNNEI. CDR3 amino acids: CASSEGGQGRTAFF. CDR3 bases: TGTGCCAGCAGTGAAGGGGGCCAAGGTAGAACGGCTTTCTTT.

J is TRBJ2-7 and V is TRBV6-5; 11 bases match TRBD1. V lost 3 bases to trimming and J lost 6 bases; unmatched junction nucleotides: 4. The germline V gene encodes CDR1 MNHEY and CDR2 SVGAGI. This CDR3 is 14 amino acids long. CDR3 amino acids: CASSYGQGAGEQYF. The CDR3 DNA sequence: TGTGCCAGCAGTTATGGACAGGGGGCAGGCGAGCAGTACTTC.

The chain uses TRBV18 and TRBJ1-4; perhaps TRBD1 as D (6 bases). V gave up 3 bases and J gave up 5 bases, with 13 bases separating them. The CDR3 runs 15 residues. Germline CDR1 and CDR2: KGHSH and LQKENI. The CDR3 protein is CASSPLTGGNEKLFF. CDR3 bases: TGTGCCAGCTCACCCCTGACAGGCGGAAATGAAAAACTGTTTTTT.

The chain couples TRBV4-1 to TRBJ2-7; maybe TRBD1 (5 bases). The CDR3 is 13 residues long. Germline V gene sequence: CDR1 MGHRA, CDR2 YSYEKL. The ends were cut back, 6 bases at V and 2 bases at J, with 11 bases in the middle. This CDR3 is CASSLQVTYEQYF. The DNA for the CDR3 is TGCGCCAGCAGTCTACAGGTCACCTACGAGCAGTACTTC.

This rearrangement joins TRBV29-1 to TRBJ1-2; D not certain. V dropped 0 bases and J dropped 4 bases, with 15 bases sitting between them. CDR1 is SQVTM and CDR2 is ANQGSEA in the germline V gene. The CDR3 is 15 residues long. CDR3 residues: CSVEDRVGLIYGYTF. CDR3 sequence (DNA): TGCAGCGTTGAAGATCGGGTCGGTCTTATCTATGGCTACACCTTC.